A selection of T cell receptor beta chains follows, all from one sample in a study of spatial heterogeneity in lung cancer. TCRdb recomputed calls from the 5' RACE reads with MiXCR, one row per CDR3 protein. The data contain around 110,000 distinct CDR3 sequences, roughly an eighth of them singletons. Specimen: PBMCs, collected at follow-up. The receptors were gathered from a male donor with early-stage non-small cell lung cancer. Each CDR3 is given with its conserved first and last residue. A D gene is named only where the DNA matches it firmly. Size is stated for part of the rows, as once, few or many counts, or as a class when the clone is expanded.

CASSPNQGASQAAQYF,TGTGCCAGCAGCCCTAACCAGGGGGCATCCCAAGCGGCCCAGTACTTC,TRBJ2-5,16,TRBV9,.,TRBD1
CASSLMGQIYEQYF,TGTGCCAGCAGCTTAATGGGACAGATCTACGAGCAGTACTTC,TRBJ2-7,14,TRBV7-2,few,TRBD1
CASSIELHRSSYTF,TGTGCCAGTAGTATAGAATTGCACAGGTCGAGCTACACCTTC,TRBJ1-2,14,TRBV19,.,.
CASSIGTRGLEQYF,TGTGCCAGCAGCATAGGGACAAGGGGCCTGGAGCAGTACTTC,TRBJ2-7,14,TRBV7-2,many,.
CASSFRTRNTGELFF,TGTGCCAGCAGTTTCCGGACGAGGAACACCGGGGAGCTGTTTTTT,TRBJ2-2,15,TRBV28,few,.
CSVPKVPGQGTGTDTQYF,TGCAGCGTTCCTAAAGTCCCGGGACAGGGGACTGGCACAGATACGCAGTATTTT,TRBJ2-3,18,TRBV29-1,many,TRBD1
CASSQRGGRLEQYF,TGTGCCAGCAGCCAGCGGGGGGGCCGTCTCGAGCAGTACTTC,TRBJ2-7,14,TRBV3-1,.,TRBD2
CSARDHLTGKNSPLHF,TGCAGTGCTAGAGATCACCTGACAGGGAAAAATTCACCCCTCCACTTT,TRBJ1-6,16,TRBV20-1,.,TRBD1
CASSPGRLETYEQYF,TGTGCCAGCAGCCCCGGTAGACTGGAAACCTACGAGCAGTACTTC,TRBJ2-7,15,TRBV7-2,.,.
CASSRLRGADEQFF,TGCGCCAGCAGCCGCCTTAGGGGGGCAGATGAGCAGTTCTTC,TRBJ2-1,14,TRBV5-1,many,.
CASSVTGRGETQYF,TGTGCCAGCAGCGTAACAGGGAGAGGAGAGACCCAGTACTTC,TRBJ2-5,14,TRBV5-5,few,.
CSASPLGPEAFF,TGCAGTGCTAGCCCCCTCGGTCCTGAAGCTTTCTTT,TRBJ1-1,12,TRBV20-1,.,.
CASTRDATYNEQFF,TGCGCCAGCACTAGGGATGCGACCTACAATGAGCAGTTCTTC,TRBJ2-1,14,TRBV5-1,many,.
CAWSPGTGGGNTEAFF,TGTGCCTGGAGTCCCGGGACAGGGGGCGGGAACACTGAAGCTTTCTTT,TRBJ1-1,16,TRBV30,.,TRBD1
CASSPSTEETQYF,TGTGCCAGCAGTCCTTCGACAGAAGAGACCCAGTACTTC,TRBJ2-5,13,TRBV12-3/TRBV12-4,.,.